A selection of T cell receptor beta chains follows, all from one sample in a study of CD8 T cells in Susac syndrome. TCRdb reprocessed the immunoSEQ multiplex PCR reads via MiXCR and lists one record per CDR3 protein. The sample has some 450,000 distinct CDR3 sequences; 75% to 90% are singletons. Sequenced: CD8+ T cells from PBMCs. These receptors were obtained from a human donor with multiple sclerosis. The CDR3 runs from the conserved cysteine through the conserved F or W. Each record gives: J gene, D gene, V gene, clone size, CDR3 DNA, CDR3 protein. D genes are given only for firm matches. The size entry is marked missing in some rows and otherwise reads once, few, many or a size class.

>TRBJ1-2|.|TRBV7-9|.
TGTGCCAGCAGCGACGGGGGTGGCTACACCTTC
CASSDGGGYTF
>TRBJ2-5|TRBD1|TRBV12-3/TRBV12-4|.
TGTGCCAGCAGTTTCGGTTGGCAGGGGGAAGAGACCCAGTACTTC
CASSFGWQGEETQYF
>TRBJ2-3|.|TRBV28|.
TGTGCCAGCAGTCCGGCAGGCACAGATACGCAGTATTTT
CASSPAGTDTQYF
>TRBJ2-2|.|TRBV7-2|.
TGTGCCAGCAGCTTAGAACTCCCCGGGGAGCTGTTTTTT
CASSLELPGELFF
>TRBJ2-2|.|TRBV5-6|.
TGTGCCAGCAGCTTGAAACCGAAAGAGATCGGGGAGCTGTTTTTT
CASSLKPKEIGELFF
>TRBJ2-3|.|TRBV9|once
TGTGCCAGCAGCTCGGACGGCCTCGAGGCAGATACGCAGTATTTT
CASSSDGLEADTQYF
>TRBJ2-7|.|TRBV4-1|few
TGCGCCAGCAGCCCCATCTACTCCCAGGATTACGAGCAGTACTTC
CASSPIYSQDYEQYF
>TRBJ1-1|.|TRBV2|.
TGTGCCAGCAGCCCCACAATAATGAACACTGAAGCTTTCTTT
CASSPTIMNTEAFF
>TRBJ1-1|TRBD1|TRBV29-1|.
TGCAGCGTCCCCCTCTTAGGAGCAGGGGGCATCGCTGAAGCTTTCTTT
CSVPLLGAGGIAEAFF
>TRBJ2-3|.|TRBV19|.
TGTGCCAGTAGTATCAGTCTTATCGGCTCTAGCACAGATACGCAGTATTTT
CASSISLIGSSTDTQYF
>TRBJ2-3|TRBD2|TRBV2|.
TGTGCCAGCAGTGAATTGGATCCGGGACTAGCGGGACGGGGGGCACCAGATACGCAGTATTTT
CASSELDPGLAGRGAPDTQYF
>TRBJ2-3|.|TRBV6-1|few
TGTGCCAGCAAATTAGCAGATACGCAGTATTTT
CASKLADTQYF
>TRBJ2-5|.|TRBV4-1|once
TGCGCCAGCAGCCAAGAAACAGCCCAAGAGACCCAGTACTTC
CASSQETAQETQYF
>TRBJ2-7|TRBD1|TRBV29-1|few
TGCAGCGTCGCCGGGACAGGGGTAGACGAGCAGTACTTC
CSVAGTGVDEQYF
>TRBJ1-1|.|TRBV24-1|once
TGTGCCACCAGTGATTCTCCCAGAGGGAACACTGAAGCTTTCTTT
CATSDSPRGNTEAFF
>TRBJ2-7|.|TRBV6-5|.
TGTGCCAGCAGTTACTCTACGGGACGCAAGGCCTACGAGCAGTACTTC
CASSYSTGRKAYEQYF
>TRBJ1-1|.|TRBV11-2|.
TGTGCCAGCAGCTACGCAGGCTCGAACACTGAAGCTTTCTTT
CASSYAGSNTEAFF
>TRBJ1-2|TRBD1|TRBV20-1|.
TGCAGTGCTACAGGGACAGCCTCGTATGGCTACACCTTC
CSATGTASYGYTF
>TRBJ2-1|.|TRBV3-1|.
TGTGCCAGCAGCCCGCTCCCGGCCCGGGACAATGAGCAGTTCTTC
CASSPLPARDNEQFF
>TRBJ1-2|TRBD1|TRBV7-9|.
TGTGCCAGCAGCTACGGGACAGCCGGATATGGCTACACCTTC
CASSYGTAGYGYTF
>TRBJ2-1|.|TRBV10-1|.
TGCGCCAGCAGTGAGTCGAGGGAGAGCTCCTACAATGAGCAGTTCTTC
CASSESRESSYNEQFF
>TRBJ2-1|.|TRBV5-6|.
TGTGCCAGCAGCCAGGTAGCACTAATTGAGCAGTTCTTC
CASSQVALIEQFF
>TRBJ1-2|.|TRBV5-1|.
TGCGCCAGCAGCTTGGAGGAACTCTTGGATGGCTACACCTTC
CASSLEELLDGYTF
>TRBJ2-7|.|TRBV29-1|.
TGCAGCGCTAGGGACAATGCCTACGAGCAGTACTTC
CSARDNAYEQYF
>TRBJ1-2|.|TRBV19|.
TGTGCCAGTAGTACCCCCCAAAAGCGCTATGGCTACACCTTC
CASSTPQKRYGYTF
>TRBJ1-2|TRBD1|TRBV6-5|.
TGTGCCAGCAGTTACTTGGAGGGGGCGGGTTTCCCCGCCACCTTAGGCGGCTACACCTTC
CASSYLEGAGFPATLGGYTF
>TRBJ1-2|.|TRBV12-3/TRBV12-4|few
TGTGCCAGCAGTTTGGGCCTCTCGGGTATCTATGGCTACACCTTC
CASSLGLSGIYGYTF
>TRBJ1-1|.|TRBV12-3/TRBV12-4|.
TGTGCCAGCAGTCCACCCCCGAGAGAGAACACTGAAGCTTTCTTT
CASSPPPRENTEAFF
>TRBJ1-1|.|TRBV12-3/TRBV12-4|.
TGTGCCAGCAGTTTTCTCCTTAACAGGCCTAACACTGAAGCTTTCTTT
CASSFLLNRPNTEAFF
>TRBJ2-5|.|TRBV9|.
TGTGCCAGCAGCGACCACACAGGGACAGAGACCCAGTACTTC
CASSDHTGTETQYF
>TRBJ2-3|.|TRBV27|.
TGTGCCAGCAGTTTAATAGGGTCCCCAGATACGCAGTATTTT
CASSLIGSPDTQYF
>TRBJ2-5|.|TRBV7-2|few
TGTGCCAGCAGCTTAGGGACCTTGTACCAAGAGACCCAGTACTTC
CASSLGTLYQETQYF
>TRBJ2-3|.|TRBV27|.
TGTGCCAGCAGCCCAGGGGGCGGGGGGGCCTCCGACACAGATACGCAGTATTTT
CASSPGGGGASDTDTQYF
>TRBJ1-2|.|TRBV5-6|few
TGTGCCAGCAGCTTGGTCGGAACCCTTGAAGGCTATGGCTACACCTTC
CASSLVGTLEGYGYTF
>TRBJ2-1|TRBD1|TRBV27|few
TGTGCCAGCAGTTTAGGGACAGGCTACAATGAGCAGTTCTTC
CASSLGTGYNEQFF
>TRBJ2-7|TRBD1|TRBV6-1|.
TGTGCCAGCAGTGAACCAGACAGGGGGGTAGAGCAGTACTTC
CASSEPDRGVEQYF
>TRBJ2-6|.|TRBV19|.
TGTGCCAGTAGCACCGATGGCTCTGGGGCCAACGTCCTGACTTTC
CASSTDGSGANVLTF